This T cell receptor (beta chain) was captured by sequencing in a study of blood T cells in healthy people across ages. Study outcomes and limitations: Diversity of TCR beta correlated strongly with naive T cell percentage.

This clonotype came up a few times. Its antigen remains unidentified. For the second PCR, which ran for about 7 to 11 cycles, a sample-barcoded 5' primer and a J-beta primer mix were used. TCRdb analysed the 5' RACE reads with MiXCR anew, one entry per CDR3 protein. The data show about 1.7 million distinct CDR3 sequences, over 25% seen once. CDR1 and CDR2 from the germline V gene are MDHEN and SYDVKM. This CDR3 region has 14 residues. V lost 8 bases and J lost 6, with 19 bases in between. J is TRBJ1-2 and V is TRBV28, with D tentatively TRBD1 (5 bases). This clonotype was obtained from a woman in her twenties or thirties in good health. What was sequenced was blood. CDR3 sequence (DNA): TGTGCCAGCGATGACCCCGGGGGTCCCAATGGCTACACCTTC. Amino acid sequence: CASDDPGGPNGYTF.